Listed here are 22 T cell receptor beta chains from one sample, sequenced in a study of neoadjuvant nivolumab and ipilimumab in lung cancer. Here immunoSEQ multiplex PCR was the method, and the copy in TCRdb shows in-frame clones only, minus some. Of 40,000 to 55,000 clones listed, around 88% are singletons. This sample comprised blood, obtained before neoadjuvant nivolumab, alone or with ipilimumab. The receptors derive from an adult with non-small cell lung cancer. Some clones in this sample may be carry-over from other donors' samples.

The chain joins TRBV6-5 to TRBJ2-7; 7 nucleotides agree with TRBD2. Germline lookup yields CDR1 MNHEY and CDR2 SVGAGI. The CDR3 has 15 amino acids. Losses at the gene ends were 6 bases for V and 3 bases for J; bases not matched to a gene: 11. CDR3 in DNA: TGTGCCAGCAGCACCGGGACTAACTTGAACTACGAGCAGTACTTC. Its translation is CASSTGTNLNYEQYF.

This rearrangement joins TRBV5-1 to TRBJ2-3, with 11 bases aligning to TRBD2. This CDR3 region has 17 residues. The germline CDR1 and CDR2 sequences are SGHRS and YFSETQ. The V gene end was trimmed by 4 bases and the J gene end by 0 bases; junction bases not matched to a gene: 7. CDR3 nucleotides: TGCGCCAGCAGCCTTGGGACTAGCGGTAAAAGCACAGATACGCAGTATTTT. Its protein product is CASSLGTSGKSTDTQYF.

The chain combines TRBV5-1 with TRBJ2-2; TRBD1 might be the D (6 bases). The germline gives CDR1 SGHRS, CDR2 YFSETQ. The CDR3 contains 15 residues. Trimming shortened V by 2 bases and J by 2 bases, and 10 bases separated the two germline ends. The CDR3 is CASSLTGKNTGELFF. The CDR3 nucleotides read TGCGCCAGCAGCTTAACAGGGAAAAACACCGGGGAGCTGTTTTTT.

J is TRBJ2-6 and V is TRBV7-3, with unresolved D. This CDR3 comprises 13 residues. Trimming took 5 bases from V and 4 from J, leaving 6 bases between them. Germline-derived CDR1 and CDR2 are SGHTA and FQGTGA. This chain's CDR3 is CASSPSGANVLTF. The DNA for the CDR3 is TGTGCCAGCAGCCCGTCCGGGGCCAACGTCCTGACTTTC.

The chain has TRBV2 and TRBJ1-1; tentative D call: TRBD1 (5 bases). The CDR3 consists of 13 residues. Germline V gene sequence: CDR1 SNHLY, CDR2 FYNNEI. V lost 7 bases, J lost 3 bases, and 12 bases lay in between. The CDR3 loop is CASTRDRDTEAFF. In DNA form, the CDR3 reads TGTGCCAGCACCAGGGACCGTGACACTGAAGCTTTCTTT.

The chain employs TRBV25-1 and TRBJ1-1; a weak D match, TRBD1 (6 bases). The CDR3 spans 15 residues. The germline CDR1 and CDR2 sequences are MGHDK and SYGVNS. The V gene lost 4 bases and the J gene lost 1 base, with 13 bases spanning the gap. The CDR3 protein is CASSVKGVGNTEAFF. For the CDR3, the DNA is TGTGCCAGCAGTGTAAAGGGGGTAGGGAACACTGAAGCTTTCTTT.

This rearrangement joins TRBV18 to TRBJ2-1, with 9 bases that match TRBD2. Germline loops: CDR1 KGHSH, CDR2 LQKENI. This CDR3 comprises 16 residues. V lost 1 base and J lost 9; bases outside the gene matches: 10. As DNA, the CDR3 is TGTGCCAGCTCACCACTGTATGAGCGGGAGGTCGGTGAGCAGTTCTTC. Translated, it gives CASSPLYEREVGEQFF.

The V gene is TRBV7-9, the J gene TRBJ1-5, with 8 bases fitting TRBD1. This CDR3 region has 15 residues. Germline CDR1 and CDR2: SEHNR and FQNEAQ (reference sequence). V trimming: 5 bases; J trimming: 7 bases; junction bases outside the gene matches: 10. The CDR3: CASSLGTGWGQPQHF. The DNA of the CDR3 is TGTGCCAGCAGCCTTGGGACAGGCTGGGGGCAGCCCCAGCATTTT.

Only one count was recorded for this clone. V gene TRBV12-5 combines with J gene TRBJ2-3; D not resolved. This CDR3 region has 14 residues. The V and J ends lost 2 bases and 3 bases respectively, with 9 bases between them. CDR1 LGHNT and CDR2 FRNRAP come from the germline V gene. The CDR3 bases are TGTGCTAGTGGTTTGACCCCAGGAACAGATACGCAGTATTTT. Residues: CASGLTPGTDTQYF.

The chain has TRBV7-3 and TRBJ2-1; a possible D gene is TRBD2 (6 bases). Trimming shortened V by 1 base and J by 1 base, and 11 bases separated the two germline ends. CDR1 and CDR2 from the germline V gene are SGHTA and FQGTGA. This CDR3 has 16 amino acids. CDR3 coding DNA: TGTGCCAGCAGCTTAAATCGGGAGTGGTCCTACAATGAGCAGTTCTTC. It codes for CASSLNREWSYNEQFF.

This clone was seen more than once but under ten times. As DNA, the CDR3 is TGCAGCGTTGTGACGGAAGGCGGGCAGCCCCAGCATTTT. This gives the protein CSVVTEGGQPQHF. V is TRBV29-1 and J is TRBJ1-5; D is uncertain. The CDR3 length is 13 residues. CDR1 and CDR2 (germline): SQVTM, ANQGSEA. Trimming left V 4 bases short and J 7 bases short, with 14 bases between.

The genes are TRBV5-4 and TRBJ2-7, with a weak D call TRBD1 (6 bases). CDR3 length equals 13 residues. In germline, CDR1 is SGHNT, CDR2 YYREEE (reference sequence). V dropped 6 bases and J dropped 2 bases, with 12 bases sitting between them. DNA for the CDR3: TGTGCCAGCACCAGGGGCCCAACCTACGAGCAGTACTTC. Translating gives CASTRGPTYEQYF.

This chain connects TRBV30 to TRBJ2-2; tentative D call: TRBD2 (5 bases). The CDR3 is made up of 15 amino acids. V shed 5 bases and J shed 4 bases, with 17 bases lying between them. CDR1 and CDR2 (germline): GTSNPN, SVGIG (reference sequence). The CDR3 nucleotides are TGTGCCTGGGCCCGGGTGCGGGCGCTCACCGGGGAGCTGTTTTTT. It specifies CAWARVRALTGELFF.

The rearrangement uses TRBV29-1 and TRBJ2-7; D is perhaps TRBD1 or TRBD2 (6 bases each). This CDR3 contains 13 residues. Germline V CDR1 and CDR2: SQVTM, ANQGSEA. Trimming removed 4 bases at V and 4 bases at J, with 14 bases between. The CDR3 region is CSVVWGAGYEQYF. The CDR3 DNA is TGCAGCGTTGTATGGGGGGCGGGTTACGAGCAGTACTTC.

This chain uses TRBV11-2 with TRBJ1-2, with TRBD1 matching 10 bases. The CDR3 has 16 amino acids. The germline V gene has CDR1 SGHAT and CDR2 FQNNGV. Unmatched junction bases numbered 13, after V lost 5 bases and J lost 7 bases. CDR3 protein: CASSPSLGTGESGYTF. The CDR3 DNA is TGTGCCAGCAGCCCGTCGTTAGGGACAGGGGAATCTGGCTACACCTTC.

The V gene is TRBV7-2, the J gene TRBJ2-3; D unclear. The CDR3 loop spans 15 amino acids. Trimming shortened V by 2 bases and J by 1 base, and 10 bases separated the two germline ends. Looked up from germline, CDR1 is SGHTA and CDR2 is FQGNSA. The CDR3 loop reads CASSLFGPGTDTQYF. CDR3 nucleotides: TGTGCCAGCAGCTTATTTGGGCCAGGCACAGATACGCAGTATTTT.

CDR3 loop: CAWTAGQGGSTNEKLFF. DNA of the CDR3: TGTGCCTGGACCGCGGGACAGGGCGGTTCAACTAATGAAAAACTGTTTTTT. V is TRBV30 and J is TRBJ1-4; 9 positions agree with TRBD1. Germline CDR1 GTSNPN, CDR2 SVGIG (reference sequence). The CDR3 sequence is 17 residues long. V shed 4 bases, J shed 0 bases, and the junction held 9 bases outside the gene matches. The full variable domain, in which reference TRBV30 and TRBJ1-4 provide the parts outside the CDR3, is SQTIHQWPATLVQPVGSPLSLECTVEGTSNPNLYWYRQAAGRGLQLLFYSVGIGQISSEVPQNLSASRPQDRQFILSSKKLLLSDSGFYLCAWTAGQGGSTNEKLFFGSGTQLSVL.

CDR3 protein: CASSDHGNYGYTF. CDR3 sequence (DNA): TGTGCCAGCAGTGACCACGGTAACTATGGCTACACCTTC. This chain uses TRBV6-1 with TRBJ1-2; D is unclear. V lost 3 bases to trimming and J lost 1 base, with 6 bases between them. In germline, CDR1 is MNHNS, CDR2 SASEGT. The CDR3 has 13 residues.

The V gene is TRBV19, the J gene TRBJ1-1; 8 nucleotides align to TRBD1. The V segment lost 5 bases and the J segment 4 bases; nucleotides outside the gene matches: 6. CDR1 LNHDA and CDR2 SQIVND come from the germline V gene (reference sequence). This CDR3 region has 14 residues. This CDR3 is CASSHRDRLTEAFF. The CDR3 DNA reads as TGTGCCAGTAGTCACCGGGACAGGCTCACTGAAGCTTTCTTT.

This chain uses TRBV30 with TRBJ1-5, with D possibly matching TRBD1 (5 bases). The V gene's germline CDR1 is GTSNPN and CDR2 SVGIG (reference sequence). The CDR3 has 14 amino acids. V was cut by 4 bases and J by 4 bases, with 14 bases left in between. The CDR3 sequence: CAWNPNGGNQPQHF. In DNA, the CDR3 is TGTGCCTGGAATCCGAATGGGGGGAATCAGCCCCAGCATTTT.

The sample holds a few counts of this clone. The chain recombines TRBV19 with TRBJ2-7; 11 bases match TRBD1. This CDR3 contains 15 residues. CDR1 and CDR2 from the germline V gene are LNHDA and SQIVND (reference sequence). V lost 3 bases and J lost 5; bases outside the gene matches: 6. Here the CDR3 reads CASSMGTGGNHEQYF. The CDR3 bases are TGTGCCAGTAGTATGGGGACAGGGGGGAACCACGAGCAGTACTTC. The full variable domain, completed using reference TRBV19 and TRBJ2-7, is DGGITQSPKYLFRKEGQNVTLSCEQNLNHDAMYWYRQDPGQGLRLIYYSQIVNDFQKGDIAEGYSVSREKKESFPLTVTSAQKNPTAFYLCASSMGTGGNHEQYFGPGTRLTVT.

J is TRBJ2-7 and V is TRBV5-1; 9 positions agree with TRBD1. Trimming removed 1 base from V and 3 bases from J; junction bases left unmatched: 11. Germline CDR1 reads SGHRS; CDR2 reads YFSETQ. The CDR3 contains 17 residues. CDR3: CASSLLSRGQGGYEQYF. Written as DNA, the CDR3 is TGCGCCAGCAGCTTGTTAAGTAGGGGACAGGGAGGCTACGAGCAGTACTTC.